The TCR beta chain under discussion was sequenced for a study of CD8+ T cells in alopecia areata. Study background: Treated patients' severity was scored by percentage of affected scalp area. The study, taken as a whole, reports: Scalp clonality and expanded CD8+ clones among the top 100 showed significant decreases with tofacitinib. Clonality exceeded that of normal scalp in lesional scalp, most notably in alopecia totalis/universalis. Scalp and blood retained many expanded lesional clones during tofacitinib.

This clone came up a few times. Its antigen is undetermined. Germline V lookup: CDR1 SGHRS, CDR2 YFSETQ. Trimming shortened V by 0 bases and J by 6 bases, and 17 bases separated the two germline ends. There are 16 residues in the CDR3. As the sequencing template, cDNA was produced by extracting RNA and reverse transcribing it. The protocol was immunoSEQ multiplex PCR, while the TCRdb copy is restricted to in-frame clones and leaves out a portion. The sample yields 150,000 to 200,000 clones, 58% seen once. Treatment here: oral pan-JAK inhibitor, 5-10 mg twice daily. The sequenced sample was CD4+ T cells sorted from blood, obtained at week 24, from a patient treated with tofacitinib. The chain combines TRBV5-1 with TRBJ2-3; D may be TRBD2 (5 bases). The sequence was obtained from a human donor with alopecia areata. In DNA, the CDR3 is TGCGCCAGCAGCTTGGATCCCGCGGAGGCAAGGGATACGCAGTATTTT. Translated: CASSLDPAEARDTQYF.